These 4 T cell receptor beta chains originate from one sample sequenced in a study of cytomegalovirus exposure and HLA in healthy donors. The primer mix had 60 Vbeta and 13 Jbeta primers. Assay: immunoSEQ multiplex PCR; the TCRdb copy retains only in-frame clones and omits some. The sample yields 200,000 to 250,000 clones, just over 75% seen once. Sequencing input: PBMCs. The receptor set was obtained from a woman aged 55-69 years in good health and CMV-seropositive.

This chain joins TRBV6-1 and TRBJ1-2; no definite D call. The CDR3 runs to 12 residues. Germline values: CDR1 MNHNS, CDR2 SASEGT. V was pared by 4 bases and J by 4 bases, with 7 bases between. For the CDR3, the DNA is TGTGCCAGCAGTGCCCAGTTCTATGGCTACACCTTC. Translating it yields CASSAQFYGYTF.

The chain recombines TRBV11-3 with TRBJ1-2, with 10 nucleotides matching TRBD1. V gave up 5 bases and J gave up 3 bases; unmatched junction bases: 18. CDR1 and CDR2 from the germline V gene are SGHNT and YENEEA. This CDR3 is 19 amino acids long. CDR3 region: CASSPPEGDRGLRYYGYTF. The DNA of the CDR3 is TGTGCCAGCAGCCCCCCGGAGGGGGACAGGGGCCTTCGGTACTATGGCTACACCTTC.

This clone was seen only once. This rearrangement joins TRBV6-6 to TRBJ1-1, with 7 bases aligning to TRBD1. The V gene's germline CDR1 is MNHNY and CDR2 SVGAGI (reference sequence). This CDR3 comprises 13 residues. Trimming removed 5 bases from V and 6 bases from J; junction bases left unmatched: 6. The DNA for the CDR3 is TGTGCCAGCAGTGCACAGGGGTGGGCTGAAGCTTTCTTT. Its translation is CASSAQGWAEAFF.

This clone has just one count. J is TRBJ2-1 and V is TRBV30; the match to TRBD2 covers 10 bases. J lost 10 bases, V lost 0 bases, and 6 bases had no gene match. The CDR3 length is 14 residues. The germline CDR1 and CDR2 sequences are GTSNPN and SVGIG (reference sequence). CDR3 DNA sequence: TGTGCCTGGAGTGTACTAGCGGGACGAGGAGAGCAGTTCTTC. It encodes CAWSVLAGRGEQFF.